This T cell receptor beta chain stems from a study of post-analysis software for immune sequencing data. The study's findings and limits: Among multiple sclerosis patients, normalized Chao1 diversity was significantly below that of controls. Higher frequency in patients than in controls was seen for about five TRBV segments, with TRBV5-6, TRBV5-1 and TRBV20-1 among them.

Points on this clonotype: Antigen specificity is unknown.

V lost 3 bases, J lost 1 base, and 15 bases lay in between. The germline V gene encodes CDR1 LGHNA and CDR2 YSLEER. This CDR3 region has 16 residues. Built from TCR beta cDNA, the libraries had unique molecular identifiers in them. TCRdb processed the PCR reads anew with MiXCR; each CDR3 protein has one entry. The repertoire holds approximately 690,000 distinct CDR3 sequences, with 55% to 70% as singletons. The chain couples TRBV4-3 to TRBJ1-1; D is undetermined. Sequenced sample: blood. The clonotype originates from a girl aged 2-15 years with multiple sclerosis. The CDR3: CASSQAGHFGNTEAFF. The CDR3 DNA reads TGCGCCAGCAGCCAGGCGGGCCATTTTGGGAACACTGAAGCTTTCTTT.